This T cell receptor (beta chain) was sequenced for a study of blood T cell repertoires in COVID-19. About the research overall: Samples taken during acute and convalescent COVID-19 were collected in the United States, Italy and Spain.

Method: immunoSEQ multiplex PCR; TCRdb's copy keeps in-frame clones and lacks some. In the table there are 120,000 or so clones, around 90% of which are singletons. Germline CDR1 LGHNA, CDR2 YSLEER. The length of the CDR3 is 13 residues. V shed 4 bases, J shed 6 bases, and the junction held 1 base outside the gene matches. The gene calls are TRBV4-3 and TRBJ2-7; 12 bases fit TRBD1. Sequenced: peripheral blood. The sequence came from a woman aged 55-69 years with COVID-19, enrolled during active disease. The CDR3 coding sequence is TGCGCCAGCAGCCGGGGACAGGGGGCCGAGCAGTACTTC. It translates to CASSRGQGAEQYF.